The 14 T cell receptor beta chains reported below all come from one sample, sequenced in a study of T cell responses to AZD1222 COVID-19 vaccine. The method was immunoSEQ multiplex PCR; TCRdb's version includes in-frame clones alone and lacks a portion of them. Counted here are about 170,000 clones, 92% occurring once; the ten biggest clones make up around 1.5%. This material consisted of peripheral blood, taken on day 0 of AZD1222 vaccination. The receptors stem from an adult in good health.

The CDR3 DNA follows: TGTGCCAGCTCACCACGGGGACAGGGTGGGAATTCACCCCTCCACTTT. It specifies CASSPRGQGGNSPLHF. This chain uses TRBV18 with TRBJ1-6, with TRBD1 identical over 9 bases. Germline V gene sequence: CDR1 KGHSH, CDR2 LQKENI. The CDR3 covers 16 residues. V shed 1 base, J shed 7 bases, and the junction held 5 bases outside the gene matches.

The gene calls are TRBV15 and TRBJ1-2, with TRBD1 matching over 8 bases. CDR1 and CDR2 (germline): LNHNV, YYDKDF (reference sequence). This CDR3 contains 17 residues. The J segment lost 6 bases and the V segment lost 2 bases, leaving 14 bases of the junction unmatched. DNA of the CDR3: TGTGCCACCAGCAGATTTTTTCCAGGACAGGGCCTCGATGGCTACACCTTC. Protein: CATSRFFPGQGLDGYTF.

V usage is TRBV4-3 and J usage is TRBJ2-1; 7 bases match TRBD1. V lost 3 bases to trimming and J lost 7 bases; unmatched junction nucleotides: 12. The germline CDR1 and CDR2 sequences are LGHNA and YSLEER. This CDR3 comprises 16 residues. CDR3 residues: CASSHRRQGRDNEQFF. The CDR3 nucleotides are TGCGCCAGCAGCCATAGGAGACAGGGACGTGATAATGAGCAGTTCTTC.

The chain combines TRBV6-5 with TRBJ1-1; a weak D match, TRBD1 (6 bases). Germline V gene sequence: CDR1 MNHEY, CDR2 SVGAGI. The CDR3 has 14 amino acids. V dropped 5 bases and J dropped 3 bases, with 13 bases sitting between them. In nucleotides, the CDR3 is TGTGCCAGCAGTAAACAGGGTGCGGACACTGAAGCTTTCTTT. Protein product: CASSKQGADTEAFF.

The chain joins TRBV11-3 to TRBJ1-1; 7 bases fit TRBD1. Losses at the gene ends were 4 bases for V and 6 bases for J; bases not matched to a gene: 5. CDR3 length: 13 amino acids. CDR1 SGHNT and CDR2 YENEEA come from the germline V gene. The CDR3 DNA follows: TGTGCCAGCAGCTCCACAGGGGTCTCTGAAGCTTTCTTT. Translation: CASSSTGVSEAFF.

The chain carries TRBV6-6 and TRBJ1-5; maybe TRBD1 (5 bases). The CDR3 covers 14 residues. With 3 bases removed from V and 3 bases from J, the gap between germline ends came to 9 bases. In germline, CDR1 is MNHNY, CDR2 SVGAGI (reference sequence). DNA for the CDR3: TGTGCCAGCAGTTATGGCAGGGACAATCAGCCCCAGCATTTT. Its protein is CASSYGRDNQPQHF.

The chain employs TRBV15 and TRBJ1-5; D call uncertain. The CDR3 loop spans 15 amino acids. V lost 5 bases to trimming and J lost 0 bases, with 11 bases between them. Germline values: CDR1 LNHNV, CDR2 YYDKDF (reference sequence). CDR3 residues: CATSPTLSSNQPQHF. CDR3 in DNA: TGTGCCACCAGCCCAACCCTCAGTAGCAATCAGCCCCAGCATTTT.

This chain uses TRBV19 with TRBJ1-1; a possible D gene is TRBD1 (6 bases). The CDR3 covers 15 residues. Between the trimmed V and J ends, which lost 5 bases and 5 bases, there was a span of 18 bases. Germline V gives CDR1 LNHDA, CDR2 SQIVND (reference sequence). CDR3: CASSLWIGGGTEAFF. CDR3 in DNA: TGTGCCAGTAGTCTTTGGATAGGGGGAGGGACTGAAGCTTTCTTT.

The rearrangement joins TRBV25-1 to TRBJ2-3; 10 nucleotides align to TRBD2. The CDR3 contains 15 residues. V was pared by 4 bases and J by 2 bases, with 3 bases of the junction left unmatched. Germline V gene sequence: CDR1 MGHDK, CDR2 SYGVNS. The DNA of the CDR3 is TGTGCCAGCAGTGTTACTAGCGGGAACACAGATACGCAGTATTTT. Its protein is CASSVTSGNTDTQYF.

The rearrangement joins TRBV27 to TRBJ2-2; D gene unclear. The CDR3 spans 13 residues. V lost 5 bases and J 5 bases, leaving 9 bases between the germline ends. CDR1 MNHEY and CDR2 SMNVEV come from the germline V gene (reference sequence). The CDR3 sequence is CASSPWGTGELFF. DNA for the CDR3: TGTGCCAGCAGTCCCTGGGGAACCGGGGAGCTGTTTTTT.

The rearrangement uses TRBV11-3 and TRBJ1-1, with TRBD1 identical over 10 bases. J lost 6 bases, V lost 1 base, and 5 bases had no gene match. Germline V lookup: CDR1 SGHNT, CDR2 YENEEA. The CDR3 totals 15 residues. The chain's CDR3 is CASSLGQGARSEAFF. CDR3 sequence (DNA): TGTGCCAGCAGCTTAGGACAGGGGGCGCGCTCTGAAGCTTTCTTT.

This chain joins TRBV18 and TRBJ2-3, with D perhaps TRBD2 (5 bases). CDR1 and CDR2 from the germline V gene are KGHSH and LQKENI. The V end was cut by 3 bases, the J end by 6 bases, with 19 bases between. This CDR3 has 16 residues. The DNA of the CDR3 is TGTGCCAGCTCACCGCGGGTAGTCAGTTTGTCGGATACGCAGTATTTT. Translating it yields CASSPRVVSLSDTQYF.

In DNA form, the CDR3 reads TGTGCCAGCAGTTTACGGGGGGACGGACTAATCTATGGCTACACCTTC. This translates into CASSLRGDGLIYGYTF. J is TRBJ1-2 and V is TRBV27, with a tentative D call TRBD1 (5 bases). The length of the CDR3 is 16 residues. The V gene's germline CDR1 is MNHEY and CDR2 SMNVEV (reference sequence). With 2 bases removed from V and 4 bases from J, the gap between germline ends came to 17 bases.

The rearrangement joins TRBV6-1 to TRBJ2-1, with D maybe TRBD2 (6 bases). This CDR3 has 17 amino acids. CDR1 is MNHNS, CDR2 SASEGT, per germline. With 2 bases removed from V and 7 bases from J, the gap between germline ends came to 21 bases. The CDR3 protein is CASSEFRPGVGGNEQFF. In nucleotides, the CDR3 is TGTGCCAGCAGTGAATTCAGGCCCGGGGTGGGAGGAAATGAGCAGTTCTTC.